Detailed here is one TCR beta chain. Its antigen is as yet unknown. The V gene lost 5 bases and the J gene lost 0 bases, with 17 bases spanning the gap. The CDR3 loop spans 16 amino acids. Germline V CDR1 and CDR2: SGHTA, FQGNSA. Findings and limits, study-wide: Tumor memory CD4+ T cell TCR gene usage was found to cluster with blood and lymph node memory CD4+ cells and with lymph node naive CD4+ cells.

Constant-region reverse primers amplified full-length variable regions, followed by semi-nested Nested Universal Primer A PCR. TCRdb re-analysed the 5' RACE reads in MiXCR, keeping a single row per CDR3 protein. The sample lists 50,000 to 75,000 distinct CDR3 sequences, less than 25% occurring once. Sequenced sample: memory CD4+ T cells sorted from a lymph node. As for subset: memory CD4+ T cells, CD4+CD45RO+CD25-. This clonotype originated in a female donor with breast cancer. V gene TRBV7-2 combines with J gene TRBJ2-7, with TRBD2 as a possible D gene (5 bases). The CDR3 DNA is TGTGCCAGCAGCCTCAACCGACTGGGGAGCTCCTACGAGCAGTACTTC. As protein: CASSLNRLGSSYEQYF.